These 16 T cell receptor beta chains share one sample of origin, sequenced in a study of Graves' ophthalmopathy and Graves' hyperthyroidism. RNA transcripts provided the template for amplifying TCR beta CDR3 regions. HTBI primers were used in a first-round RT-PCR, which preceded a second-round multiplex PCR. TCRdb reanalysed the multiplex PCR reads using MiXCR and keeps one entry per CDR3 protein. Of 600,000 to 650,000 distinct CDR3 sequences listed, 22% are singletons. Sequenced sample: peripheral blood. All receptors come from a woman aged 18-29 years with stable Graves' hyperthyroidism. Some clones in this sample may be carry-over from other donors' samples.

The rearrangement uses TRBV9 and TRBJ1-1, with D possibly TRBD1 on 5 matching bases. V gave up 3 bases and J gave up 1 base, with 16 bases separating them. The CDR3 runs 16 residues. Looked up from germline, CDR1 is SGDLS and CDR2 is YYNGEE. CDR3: CASSATGRGANTEAFF. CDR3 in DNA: TGTGCCAGCAGCGCGACGGGTCGGGGCGCGAACACTGAAGCTTTCTTT.

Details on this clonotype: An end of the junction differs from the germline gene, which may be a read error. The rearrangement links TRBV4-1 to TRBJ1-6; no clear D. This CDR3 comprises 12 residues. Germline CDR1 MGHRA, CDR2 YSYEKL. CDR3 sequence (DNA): TGCGCCAGCAGCCCCCATGGTCCACCCCTCAACTTT. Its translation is CASSPHGPPLNF.

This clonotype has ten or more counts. The CDR3 spells CASSTRDRVGNEAFF. The CDR3 DNA reads TGTGCCAGCAGTACCCGGGACAGGGTAGGTAATGAAGCTTTCTTT. V usage is TRBV6-1 and J usage is TRBJ1-1; TRBD1 agrees at 9 bases. The V gene end was trimmed by 5 bases and the J gene end by 7 bases; junction bases not matched to a gene: 11. Germline assignment: CDR1 MNHNS and CDR2 SASEGT. The CDR3 totals 15 residues.

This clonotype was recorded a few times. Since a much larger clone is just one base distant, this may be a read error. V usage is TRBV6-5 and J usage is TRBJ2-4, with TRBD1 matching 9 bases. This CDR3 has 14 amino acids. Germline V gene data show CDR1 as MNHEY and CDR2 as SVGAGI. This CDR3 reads CASSYMTGGGIKYF. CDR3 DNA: TGTGCCAGCAGCTATATGACAGGGGGAGGCATTAAGTACTTC.

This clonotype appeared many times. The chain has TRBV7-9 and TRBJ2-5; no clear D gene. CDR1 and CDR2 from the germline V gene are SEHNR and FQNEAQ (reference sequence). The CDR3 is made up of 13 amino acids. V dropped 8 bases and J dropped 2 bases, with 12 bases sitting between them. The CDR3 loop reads CASHLGDQETQYF. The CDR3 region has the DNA TGTGCCAGCCACCTGGGCGATCAAGAGACCCAGTACTTC.

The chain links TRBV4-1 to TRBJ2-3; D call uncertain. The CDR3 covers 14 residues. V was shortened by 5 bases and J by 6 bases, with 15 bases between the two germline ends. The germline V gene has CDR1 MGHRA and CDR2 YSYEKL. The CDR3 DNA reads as TGCGCCAGCAGCTACTACCAGGACCTGGATACGCAGTATTTT. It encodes CASSYYQDLDTQYF.

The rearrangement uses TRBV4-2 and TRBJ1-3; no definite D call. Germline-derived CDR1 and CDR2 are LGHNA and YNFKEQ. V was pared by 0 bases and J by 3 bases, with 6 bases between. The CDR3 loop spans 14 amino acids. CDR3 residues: CASSQDAVGNTIYF. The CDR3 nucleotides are TGTGCCAGCAGCCAAGATGCTGTTGGAAACACCATATATTTT.

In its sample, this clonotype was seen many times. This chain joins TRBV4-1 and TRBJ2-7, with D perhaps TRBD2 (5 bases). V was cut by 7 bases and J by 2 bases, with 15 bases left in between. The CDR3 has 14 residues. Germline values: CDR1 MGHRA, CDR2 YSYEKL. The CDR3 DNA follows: TGCGCCAGCACCCAGGACTCCCAAGCCTACGAGCAGTACTTC. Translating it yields CASTQDSQAYEQYF.

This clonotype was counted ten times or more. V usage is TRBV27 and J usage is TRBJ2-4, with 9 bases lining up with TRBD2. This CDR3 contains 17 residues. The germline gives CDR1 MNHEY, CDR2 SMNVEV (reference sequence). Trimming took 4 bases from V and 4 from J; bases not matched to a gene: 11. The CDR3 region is CASSSQAGGQIKNIQYF. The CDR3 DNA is TGTGCCAGCAGTTCCCAAGCGGGGGGCCAGATTAAAAACATTCAGTACTTC.

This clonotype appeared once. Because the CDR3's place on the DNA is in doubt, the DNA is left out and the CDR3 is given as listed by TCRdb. CDR3 amino acids: CASRLAGATYEQYFGPGTEAFF. V gene TRBV7-4 combines with J gene TRBJ1-1; no DNA check was done on the table's D call, TRBD1. The germline CDR1 and CDR2 sequences are SGHVT and SQSDAQ. The CDR3 length is 22 residues, termini included.

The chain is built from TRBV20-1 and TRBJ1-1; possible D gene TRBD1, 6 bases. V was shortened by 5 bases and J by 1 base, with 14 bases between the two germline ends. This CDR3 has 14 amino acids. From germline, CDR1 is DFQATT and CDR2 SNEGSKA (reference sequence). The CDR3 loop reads CSADPGHSNTEAFF. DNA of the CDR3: TGCAGTGCTGATCCGGGACATTCGAACACTGAAGCTTTCTTT.

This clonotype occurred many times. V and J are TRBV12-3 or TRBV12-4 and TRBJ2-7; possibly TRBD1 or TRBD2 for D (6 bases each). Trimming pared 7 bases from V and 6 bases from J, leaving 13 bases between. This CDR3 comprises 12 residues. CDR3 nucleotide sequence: TGTGCCAGCACCTTAGAGGGGGGCGAGCAGTACTTC. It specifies CASTLEGGEQYF.

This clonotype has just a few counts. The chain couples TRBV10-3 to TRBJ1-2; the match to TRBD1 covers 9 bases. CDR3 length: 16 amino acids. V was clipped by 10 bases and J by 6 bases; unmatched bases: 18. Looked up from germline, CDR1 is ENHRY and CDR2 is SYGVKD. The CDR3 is CASSQSTGGDRDGYTF. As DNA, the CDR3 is TGTGCCAGCAGCCAGTCGACAGGGGGAGATAGAGATGGCTACACCTTC.

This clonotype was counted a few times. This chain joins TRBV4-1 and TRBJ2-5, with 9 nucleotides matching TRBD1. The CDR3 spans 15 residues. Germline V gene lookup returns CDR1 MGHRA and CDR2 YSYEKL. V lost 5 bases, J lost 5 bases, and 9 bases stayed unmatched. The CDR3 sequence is CASSSTGGASETQYF. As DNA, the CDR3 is TGCGCCAGCAGCTCTACAGGGGGCGCAAGCGAGACCCAGTACTTC.

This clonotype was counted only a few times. The CDR3, as DNA: TGTGCCAGCAGTGAAGCTCAAGGGGCCCAAGAGACCCAGTACTTC. Translating it yields CASSEAQGAQETQYF. The chain employs TRBV6-1 and TRBJ2-5, with D tentatively TRBD1 (5 bases). The CDR3 is made up of 15 amino acids. Germline V lookup: CDR1 MNHNS, CDR2 SASEGT. Trimming took off 0 bases at V and 1 base at J, with 9 bases between the two ends.

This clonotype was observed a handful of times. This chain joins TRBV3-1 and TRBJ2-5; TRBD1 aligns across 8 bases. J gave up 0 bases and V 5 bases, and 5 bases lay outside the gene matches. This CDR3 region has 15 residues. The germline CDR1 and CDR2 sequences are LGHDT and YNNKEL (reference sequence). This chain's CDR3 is CASSNKDRDQETQYF. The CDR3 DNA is TGTGCCAGCAGCAACAAGGACAGGGACCAAGAGACCCAGTACTTC.